Presented here are 21 T cell receptor beta chains from one specimen sequenced in a study of blood T cells in healthy people across ages. For the second PCR, which ran for roughly 6 to 11 cycles, a sample-barcoded 5' primer and a J-beta primer mix were used. TCRdb redid the calling of the 5' RACE reads with MiXCR, one entry per CDR3 protein. The data show around 1,500,000 distinct CDR3 sequences, about 30% seen once. The sample was blood. Receptor source: a woman younger than 45 in good health.

A remark on this clonotype: A much bigger clone sits one base away, suggesting this may be a read error. CDR3 region: CDSSRPGQDPEQFF. The DNA for the CDR3 is TGTGACAGCAGCCGCCCGGGACAGGACCCTGAGCAGTTCTTC. This sequence joins TRBV3-1 and TRBJ2-1; 8 bases align to TRBD1. Germline V gene data show CDR1 as LGHDT and CDR2 as YNNKEL (reference sequence). The CDR3 runs to 14 residues.

Concerning this clonotype: A read error may account for a junction end that differs from germline. The chain carries TRBV7-4 and TRBJ1-4; tentatively, D is TRBD1 (5 bases). The CDR3 consists of 14 residues. Germline V CDR1 and CDR2: SGHVT, SQSDAQ. The CDR3 nucleotides are TGTGCCAGCAGCCTACCCCAGGGCTGGGAAAAACGGTTTTTT. This gives the protein CASSLPQGWEKRFF.

Only a few counts were recorded for this clonotype. The chain is built from TRBV7-9 and TRBJ2-7; 7 positions match TRBD2. The CDR3 totals 15 residues. V lost 6 bases and J lost 0; bases outside the gene matches: 8. Germline V CDR1 and CDR2: SEHNR, FQNEAQ (reference sequence). CDR3 region: CASRASGTISYEQYF. The CDR3 DNA follows: TGTGCCAGCAGAGCAAGCGGGACGATCTCCTACGAGCAGTACTTC.

CDR3: CASLSGGAITSYNEQFF. The CDR3 nucleotides are TGTGCCAGCCTGAGCGGGGGGGCAATAACCTCCTACAATGAGCAGTTCTTC. The chain combines TRBV2 with TRBJ2-1; 10 bases agree with TRBD2. The V and J ends lost 8 bases and 0 bases, in that order; junction bases with no gene match: 10. CDR1 and CDR2 (germline): SNHLY, FYNNEI. The CDR3 length is 17 residues.

V is TRBV18 and J is TRBJ2-5, with a weak D call TRBD2 (5 bases). V lost 2 bases, J lost 5 bases, and 15 bases lay in between. Germline V gene data show CDR1 as KGHSH and CDR2 as LQKENI. This CDR3 spans 15 amino acids. CDR3 amino acids: CASSPNGLGGETQYF. The CDR3 region has the DNA TGTGCCAGCTCACCAAATGGTCTAGGCGGGGAGACCCAGTACTTC.

Remarks on this clonotype: The germline gene is not matched at one end of the junction; a read error may be the cause. V usage is TRBV27 and J usage is TRBJ2-4, with D possibly being TRBD2 (6 bases). The J call may not be correct, given that the DNA end is closer to TRBJ2-7. Looked up from germline, CDR1 is MNHEY and CDR2 is SMNVEV (reference sequence). The CDR3 runs 16 residues. DNA for the CDR3: TGTGCCAGCAAGTTTTTGGGGGGATCTCCCTCCCACGAGCAGTACTTC. Its protein product is CASKFLGGSPSHEQYF.

This clonotype was detected many times. The V call is TRBV7-9, the J call TRBJ2-3, with 7 positions matching TRBD1. V trimming: 0 bases; J trimming: 1 base; junction bases outside the gene matches: 4. CDR3 size: 16 residues. The germline V gene encodes CDR1 SEHNR and CDR2 FQNEAQ (reference sequence). CDR3 sequence (DNA): TGTGCCAGCAGCTTAGCGACAGGGTACGGCACAGATACGCAGTATTTT. This sequence encodes CASSLATGYGTDTQYF.

This clonotype was counted a few times. This chain joins TRBV6-4 and TRBJ2-7; unclear D gene. V lost 7 bases and J 2 bases, leaving 12 bases between the germline ends. CDR1 MRHNA and CDR2 SNTAGT come from the germline V gene. CDR3 length: 13 amino acids. The CDR3 region is CASKVGGTYEQYF. The CDR3 region has the DNA TGTGCCAGCAAGGTGGGCGGAACCTACGAGCAGTACTTC.

This clonotype was detected only a few times. V gene TRBV6-5 combines with J gene TRBJ2-7; TRBD2 agrees at 13 bases. Germline V gene sequence: CDR1 MNHEY, CDR2 SVGAGI. The CDR3 has 17 residues. With 0 bases clipped from V and 2 bases from J, the junction kept 4 bases outside the gene matches. CDR3 sequence: CASSYSTSGGNPYEQYF. CDR3 DNA: TGTGCCAGCAGTTACTCGACTAGCGGGGGGAATCCCTACGAGCAGTACTTC.

This chain uses TRBV4-1 with TRBJ1-6, with no clear D. Germline V CDR1 and CDR2: MGHRA, YSYEKL. The CDR3 spans 14 residues. V was trimmed by 5 bases and J by 1 base, leaving 6 bases between them. The CDR3 DNA reads as TGCGCCAGCAGCGGAGGGTCCTATAATTCACCCCTCCACTTT. The encoded protein is CASSGGSYNSPLHF.

The chain couples TRBV9 to TRBJ2-7, with 7 bases lining up with TRBD1. Germline V CDR1 and CDR2: SGDLS, YYNGEE. This CDR3 comprises 14 residues. Germline trimming cut 2 bases from V and 3 bases from J; bases unmatched to any gene: 5. Here the CDR3 reads CASSVGQESYEQYF. The DNA of the CDR3 is TGTGCCAGCAGCGTCGGACAGGAGAGCTACGAGCAGTACTTC.

This clonotype turned up a few times. Possible read error: a much larger clone is one base away. The chain combines TRBV14 with TRBJ2-4; D is possibly TRBD1 or TRBD2 (5 bases each). This CDR3 has 18 amino acids. Deletions cut 2 bases from V and 13 bases from J, with 30 bases between. Germline loops: CDR1 SGHDN, CDR2 FVKESK. The CDR3 spells CASSQIFGALDGDDEQYF. The CDR3 bases are TGTGCCAGCAGCCAAATTTTTGGAGCGCTCGACGGGGACGATGAGCAGTACTTC.

The chain carries TRBV29-1 and TRBJ2-3; 7 bases match TRBD2. Germline CDR1 and CDR2: SQVTM and ANQGSEA. J was trimmed by 0 bases and V by 4 bases; bases with no gene match: 10. The CDR3 covers 16 residues. The CDR3 loop reads CSVANWGGSSTDTQYF. CDR3 in DNA: TGCAGCGTTGCAAATTGGGGGGGATCTAGCACAGATACGCAGTATTTT.

This clonotype has more than one count but fewer than ten. The genes are TRBV28 and TRBJ2-3; D gene uncertain. This CDR3 is built from 15 residues. The V gene lost 5 bases and the J gene lost 2 bases, with 14 bases spanning the gap. The V gene's germline CDR1 is MDHEN and CDR2 SYDVKM. For the CDR3, the DNA is TGTGCCAGCAGTCTCGCCCGGTCCTCCACAGATACGCAGTATTTT. Translated: CASSLARSSTDTQYF.

This clonotype was seen more than once but under ten times. The rearrangement uses TRBV4-3 and TRBJ2-7, with TRBD2 matching over 7 bases. The length of the CDR3 is 15 residues. V lost 2 bases, J lost 1 base, and 5 bases stayed unmatched. The germline gives CDR1 LGHNA, CDR2 YSLEER. For the CDR3, the DNA is TGCGCCAGCAGCCAAACTAGCGAGATATCCTACGAGCAGTACTTC. Its protein is CASSQTSEISYEQYF.

This clonotype was detected only a few times. This chain joins TRBV2 and TRBJ2-1; 15 bases are shared with TRBD2. This CDR3 is 16 amino acids long. Trimming removed 0 bases from V and 7 bases from J; junction bases left unmatched: 1. Germline loops: CDR1 SNHLY, CDR2 FYNNEI. CDR3 DNA sequence: TGTGCCAGCAGTGAAGCGGGACTAGCGGGAGGAAATGAGCAGTTCTTC. Translation: CASSEAGLAGGNEQFF.

This clonotype was seen only a few times. The chain recombines TRBV6-6 with TRBJ1-2; unclear D gene. Germline CDR1 MNHNY, CDR2 SVGAGI (reference sequence). Trimming took 5 bases from V and 9 from J, leaving 19 bases between them. The CDR3 spans 14 residues. CDR3 amino acids: CASSPPMNLFSYTF. The CDR3 nucleotides read TGTGCCAGCAGTCCCCCCATGAACCTGTTTAGCTACACCTTC.

This clonotype was observed a few times. The genes are TRBV10-3 and TRBJ1-2, with a tentative D call TRBD1 (5 bases). Germline-derived CDR1 and CDR2 are ENHRY and SYGVKD. V was trimmed by 7 bases and J by 7 bases, leaving 10 bases between them. CDR3 length: 11 amino acids. DNA of the CDR3: TGTGCCATCACGAGGGACGGTGGCTACACCTTC. Translating gives CAITRDGGYTF.

This clonotype was counted ten times or more. The chain couples TRBV24-1 to TRBJ2-1, with D uncertain. Germline assignment: CDR1 KGHDR and CDR2 SFDVKD. This CDR3 is built from 13 residues. The germline V and J ends were trimmed by 6 bases and 4 bases, with 9 bases remaining between them. DNA of the CDR3: TGTGCCACCAGTCGGGCGCATTACAATGAGCAGTTCTTC. Its protein is CATSRAHYNEQFF.

The sample holds many counts of this clonotype. The rearrangement links TRBV20-1 to TRBJ2-5, with D possibly TRBD2 on 6 matching bases. V gave up 3 bases and J gave up 1 base, with 6 bases separating them. Germline CDR1 reads DFQATT; CDR2 reads SNEGSKA (reference sequence). This CDR3 is built from 12 residues. CDR3 coding DNA: TGCAGTGCTAGCGGGGGCCAAGAGACCCAGTACTTC. This translates into CSASGGQETQYF.

The chain recombines TRBV2 with TRBJ2-7; D is ambiguous. Germline V gives CDR1 SNHLY, CDR2 FYNNEI. Trimming took off 4 bases at V and 0 bases at J, with 7 bases between the two ends. The CDR3 is 13 amino acids. This CDR3 is CASSVEFSYEQYF. The CDR3 DNA is TGTGCCAGCAGTGTTGAATTCTCCTACGAGCAGTACTTC.